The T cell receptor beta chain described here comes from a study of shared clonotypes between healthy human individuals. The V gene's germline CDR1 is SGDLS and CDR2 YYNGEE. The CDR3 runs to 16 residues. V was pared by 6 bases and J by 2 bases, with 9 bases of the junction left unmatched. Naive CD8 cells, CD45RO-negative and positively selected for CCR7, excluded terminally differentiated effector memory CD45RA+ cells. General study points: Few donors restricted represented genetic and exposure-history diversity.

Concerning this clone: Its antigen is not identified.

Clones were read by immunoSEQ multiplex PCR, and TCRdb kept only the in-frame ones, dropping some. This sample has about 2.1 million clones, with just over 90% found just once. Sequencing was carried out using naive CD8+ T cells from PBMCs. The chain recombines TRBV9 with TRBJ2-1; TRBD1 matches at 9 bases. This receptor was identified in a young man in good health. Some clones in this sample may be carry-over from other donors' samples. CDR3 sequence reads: CASNPSTGGAYNEQFF. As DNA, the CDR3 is TGTGCCAGCAACCCTTCCACAGGGGGCGCCTACAATGAGCAGTTCTTC.